This T cell receptor beta chain appears in the sequencing data of a study of blood T cell repertoires in COVID-19. The repertoire was sequenced with immunoSEQ multiplex PCR; TCRdb's copy has only in-frame clones and lacks some. The sample contains tens of thousands of clones, 65% to 90% of which appear only once. Trimming took off 4 bases at V and 3 bases at J, with 10 bases between the two ends. Germline CDR1 and CDR2: SGHTA and FQGNSA. The CDR3 extends over 13 amino acids. In this sample, this clone turned up a few times. The specimen was peripheral blood. The chain is built from TRBV7-2 and TRBJ2-7; TRBD2 is a possible D gene (6 bases). This receptor was identified in a man aged 50 to 60 with COVID-19, enrolled during active disease. The CDR3 here is CASSSRRVYEQYF. CDR3 bases: TGTGCCAGCAGCTCCCGGAGGGTCTACGAGCAGTACTTC.